This TCR beta chain derives from a study of shared clonotypes between healthy human individuals. Trimming removed 5 bases from V and 4 bases from J, with 23 bases in between. The length of the CDR3 is 16 residues. Germline assignment: CDR1 GTSNPN and CDR2 SVGIG (reference sequence). In regard to this clone: Its antigen is unknown.

General observations from the study: Clonotype sharing levels among donors were expected to vary with sequencing depth. Blood alone was sampled, and tissue repertoires likely differ.

Naive CD8 cells, CD45RO-negative and positively selected for CCR7, excluded terminally differentiated effector memory CD45RA+ cells. Nashville, Tennessee was home to all donors, who were Caucasian adults. In the study's own analysis: Junction-only sequences produced by ImmunoSEQ had no quality scores, so filtering differed. Repertoires were generated with immunoSEQ multiplex PCR, while TCRdb's copy carries only in-frame clones and drops some. V, J and clone size were drawn from that table, and D and trimming were deduced from the DNA. The sample holds about 700,000 clones, around 90% seen once. This TCR derives from a man aged 25 to 45 in good health. The chain joins TRBV30 to TRBJ1-2; D is unclear. Sequencing used naive CD8+ T cells sorted from blood. The CDR3 region has the DNA TGTGCCTGGGCCGGCTTCTCGACAACGGTAATCTATGGCTACACCTTC. Its protein is CAWAGFSTTVIYGYTF.